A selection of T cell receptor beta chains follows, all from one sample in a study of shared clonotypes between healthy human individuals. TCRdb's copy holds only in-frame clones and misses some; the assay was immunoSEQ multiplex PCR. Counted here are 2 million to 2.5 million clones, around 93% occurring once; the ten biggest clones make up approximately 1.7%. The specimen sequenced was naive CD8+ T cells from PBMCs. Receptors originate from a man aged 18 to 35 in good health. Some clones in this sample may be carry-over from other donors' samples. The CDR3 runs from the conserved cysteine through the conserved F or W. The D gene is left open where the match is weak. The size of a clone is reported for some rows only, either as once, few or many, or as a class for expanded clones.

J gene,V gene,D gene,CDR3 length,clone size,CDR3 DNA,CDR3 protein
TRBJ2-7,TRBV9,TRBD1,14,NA,TGTGCCAGCAGCGTTTGGGACAGGGCCCCCGAGCAGTACTTC,CASSVWDRAPEQYF
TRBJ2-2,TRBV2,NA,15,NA,TGTGCCAGCAGTGTAAACAGGGTGGGCACCGGGGAGCTGTTTTTT,CASSVNRVGTGELFF
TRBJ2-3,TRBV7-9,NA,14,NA,TGTGCCAGCAGCCCCCCCCCGGGCACAGATACGCAGTATTTT,CASSPPPGTDTQYF
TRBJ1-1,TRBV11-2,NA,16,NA,TGTGCCAGCAGCTTAAACCGGGGGGAGTCGAACACTGAAGCTTTCTTT,CASSLNRGESNTEAFF
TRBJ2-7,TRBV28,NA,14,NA,TGTGCCAGCAGTTTATACGGGAGAGGCTACGAGCAGTACTTC,CASSLYGRGYEQYF
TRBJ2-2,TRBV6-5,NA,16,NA,TGTGCCAGCAGTTACTCGATGGGAAGGAACACCGGGGAGCTGTTTTTT,CASSYSMGRNTGELFF
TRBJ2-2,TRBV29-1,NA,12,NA,TGCAGCGTTGGTGGGGGGACCGGGGAGCTGTTTTTT,CSVGGGTGELFF
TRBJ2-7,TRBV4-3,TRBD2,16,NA,TGCGCCAGCAGCCAAGATGCTGGCGGGGGGATCTACGAGCAGTACTTC,CASSQDAGGGIYEQYF
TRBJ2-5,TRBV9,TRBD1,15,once,TGTGCCAGCAGCGCTGGGGACAGCCAGGGTGAGACCCAGTACTTC,CASSAGDSQGETQYF
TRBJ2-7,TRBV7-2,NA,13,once,TGTGCCAGCAGCCGGAGGGAAACCTACGAGCAGTACTTC,CASSRRETYEQYF
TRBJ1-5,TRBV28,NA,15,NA,TGTGCCAGCAGTTTAAGACAGCATAGCAATCAGCCCCAGCATTTT,CASSLRQHSNQPQHF
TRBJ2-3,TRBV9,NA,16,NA,TGTGCCAGCAGCGCCTGGGAGAGGGGATCGTCAGATACGCAGTATTTT,CASSAWERGSSDTQYF
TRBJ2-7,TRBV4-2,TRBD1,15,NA,TGTGCCAGCAGCCAAGCTTGGACAGGGGGCTACGAGCAGTACTTC,CASSQAWTGGYEQYF
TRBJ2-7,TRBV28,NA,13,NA,TGTGCCAGCAGCCTCCTTAGGTTATACGAGCAGTACTTC,CASSLLRLYEQYF
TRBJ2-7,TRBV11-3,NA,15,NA,TGTGCCAGCAGCTTAGATCTTAAGGACCCTTCCGAGCAGTACTTC,CASSLDLKDPSEQYF
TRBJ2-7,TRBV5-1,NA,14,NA,TGCGCCAGCAGCTGGAACCGGGGCAGCTACGAGCAGTACTTC,CASSWNRGSYEQYF
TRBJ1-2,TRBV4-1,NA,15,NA,TGCGCCAGCAGCCAGGTCGATAGGGTGGAGGGTGGCTACACCTTC,CASSQVDRVEGGYTF
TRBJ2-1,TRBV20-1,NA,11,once,TGCAGTGCTACCTTCGGAAATGAGCAGTTCTTC,CSATFGNEQFF
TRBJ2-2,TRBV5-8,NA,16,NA,TGTGCCAGCAGCCCCTTGAGGGACCTGAACACCGGGGAGCTGTTTTTT,CASSPLRDLNTGELFF
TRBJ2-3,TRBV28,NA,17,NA,TGTGCCAGCAGTTTTTCTATGGAAGTTACTAGCACAGATACGCAGTATTTT,CASSFSMEVTSTDTQYF
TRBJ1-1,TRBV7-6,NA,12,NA,TGTGCCAGCAGCTCCGACGCGAGAGAAGCTTTCTTT,CASSSDAREAFF
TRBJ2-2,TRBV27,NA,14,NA,TGTGCCAGCAGACCCCATATGAACACCGGGGAGCTGTTTTTT,CASRPHMNTGELFF
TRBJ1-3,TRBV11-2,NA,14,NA,TGTGCCAGCAGTCTCGGGGGGTCGGGAAACACCATATATTTT,CASSLGGSGNTIYF
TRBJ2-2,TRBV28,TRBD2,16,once,TGTGCCAGCAGGCCGACTAGCGGGAGGGGTACCGGGGAGCTGTTTTTT,CASRPTSGRGTGELFF
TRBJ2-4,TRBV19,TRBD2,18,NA,TGTGCCAGTCACCCCATTGGGACTAGCGGGCCCCCGGGGAACATTCAGTACTTC,CASHPIGTSGPPGNIQYF
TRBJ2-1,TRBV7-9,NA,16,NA,TGTGCCAGCAGCCCCCACCGGGACCCGGGACCCAATGAGCAGTTCTTC,CASSPHRDPGPNEQFF
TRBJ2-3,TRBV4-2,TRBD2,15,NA,TGTGCCAGCAGCCAAGATGAGGGCGGGGGGGATACGCAGTATTTT,CASSQDEGGGDTQYF
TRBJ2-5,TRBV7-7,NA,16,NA,TGTGCCAGCAGCCCCAGGCGGCCCGGATACCAAGAGACCCAGTACTTC,CASSPRRPGYQETQYF
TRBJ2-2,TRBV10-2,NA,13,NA,TGCGCCTTTTCGCAGGGGAACACCGGGGAGCTGTTTTTT,CAFSQGNTGELFF
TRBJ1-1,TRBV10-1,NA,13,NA,TGCGCCAGCAGTGTAGGTACGAACACTGAAGCTTTCTTT,CASSVGTNTEAFF
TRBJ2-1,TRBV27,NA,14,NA,TGTGCCAGCAGTTTACTGGGGCAAGGCAATGAGCAGTTCTTC,CASSLLGQGNEQFF
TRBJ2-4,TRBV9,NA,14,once,TGTGCCAGCAGCGTAGAAGTGGGTAGGAACATTCAGTACTTC,CASSVEVGRNIQYF
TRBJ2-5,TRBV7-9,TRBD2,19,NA,TGTGCCAGCAGCTCCCCGGACCTAGCGGGAGGGCTTTCAAGAGAGACCCAGTACTTC,CASSSPDLAGGLSRETQYF
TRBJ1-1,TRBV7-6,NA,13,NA,TGTGCCAGCAGCTTAGGAGGATTCACTGAAGCTTTCTTT,CASSLGGFTEAFF
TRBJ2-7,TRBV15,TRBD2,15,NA,TGTGCCACCAGCAGAGATCGGGGGAGGGTCTACGAGCAGTACTTC,CATSRDRGRVYEQYF
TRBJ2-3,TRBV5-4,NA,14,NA,TGTGCCAGCAGCTTTTTTTCGGAGCCAGATACGCAGTATTTT,CASSFFSEPDTQYF
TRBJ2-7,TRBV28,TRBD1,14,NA,TGTGCCAGCAGACTGACAGGGGGCTCCTACGAGCAGTACTTC,CASRLTGGSYEQYF
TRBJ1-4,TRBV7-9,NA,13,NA,TGTGCCAGCAGCGGGGTTTCTAATGAAAAACTGTTTTTT,CASSGVSNEKLFF
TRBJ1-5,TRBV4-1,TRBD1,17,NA,TGCGCCAGCAGCCCTGGGACAGGGGGGTATAGCAATCAGCCCCAGCATTTT,CASSPGTGGYSNQPQHF
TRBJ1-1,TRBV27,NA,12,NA,TGTGCCAGCAGTTTTCCGGGGTCTGGAGCTTTCTTT,CASSFPGSGAFF
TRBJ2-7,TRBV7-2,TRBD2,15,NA,TGTGCCAGCAGCTCCAGGACTAGCGGAACCTACGAGCAGTACTTC,CASSSRTSGTYEQYF
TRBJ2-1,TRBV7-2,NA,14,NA,TGTGCCAGCGGGGAGCGGTCCTCCTACAATGAGCAGTTCTTC,CASGERSSYNEQFF
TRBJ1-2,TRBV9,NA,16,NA,TGTGCCAGCAGCGTAGAGGCAGGATATACGGCCTATGGCTACACCTTC,CASSVEAGYTAYGYTF
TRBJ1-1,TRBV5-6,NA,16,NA,TGTGCCAGCCGTGGCCGAGGCGTCCTGGGGGACACTGAAGCTTTCTTT,CASRGRGVLGDTEAFF
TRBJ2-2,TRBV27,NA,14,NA,TGTGCCAGCAGTTTGACTAGGAGCACCGGGGAGCTGTTTTTT,CASSLTRSTGELFF
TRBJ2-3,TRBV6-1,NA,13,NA,TGTGCCACTCTGGGCGGGACCACAGATACGCAGTATTTT,CATLGGTTDTQYF
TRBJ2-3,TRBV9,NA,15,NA,TGTGCCAGCAGCGTAGTCGGGGGCCTCACAGATACGCAGTATTTT,CASSVVGGLTDTQYF
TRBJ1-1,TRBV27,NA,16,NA,TGTGCCAGCAGTAGAACCTGGGACGGATTGAACACTGAAGCTTTCTTT,CASSRTWDGLNTEAFF
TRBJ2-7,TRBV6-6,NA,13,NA,TGTGCCAGTACAGATGGCGGTAGTTACGAGCAGTACTTC,CASTDGGSYEQYF
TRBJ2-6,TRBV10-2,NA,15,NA,TGCGCCAGCTGTCCCCGGGGGCCTGGGGCCAACGTCCTGACTTTC,CASCPRGPGANVLTF
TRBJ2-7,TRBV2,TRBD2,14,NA,TGTGCCAGCGTGGGGGTAGCGGGACCGTACGAGCAGTACTTC,CASVGVAGPYEQYF
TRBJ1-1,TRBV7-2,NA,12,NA,TGTGCCAGCATGATGTGGAACACTGAAGCTTTCTTT,CASMMWNTEAFF
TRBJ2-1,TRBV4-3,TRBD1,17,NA,TGCGCCAGCAGCCACACGTACCGGGACAGGGTAGGGAATGAGCAGTTCTTC,CASSHTYRDRVGNEQFF
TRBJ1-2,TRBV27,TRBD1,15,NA,TGTGCCAGCAGTTTAGGGACAGGACACATCTATGGCTACACCTTC,CASSLGTGHIYGYTF
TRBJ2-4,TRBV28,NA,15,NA,TGTGCCAGCAGCCCCTTTTTAGCGTCCAAAAACATTCAGTACTTC,CASSPFLASKNIQYF
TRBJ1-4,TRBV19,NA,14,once,TGTGCCAGTACCCCACGGGGCAGAAATGAAAAACTGTTTTTT,CASTPRGRNEKLFF
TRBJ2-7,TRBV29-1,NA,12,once,TGCAGCGTGACAACAGGAGCCTACGAGCAGTACTTC,CSVTTGAYEQYF
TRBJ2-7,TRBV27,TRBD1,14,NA,TGTGCCAGCGGTCCGGGAACAGGGGGCCGAGAGCAGTACTTC,CASGPGTGGREQYF
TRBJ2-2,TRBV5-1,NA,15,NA,TGCGCCAGCAGCTTGTTTGGGGAGAACACCGGGGAGCTGTTTTTT,CASSLFGENTGELFF
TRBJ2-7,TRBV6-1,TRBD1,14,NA,TGTGCCACCAAGACCCGGGACAGGGTATACGAGCAGTACTTC,CATKTRDRVYEQYF